The clone carrying this T cell receptor beta chain was observed at least ten times. Its antigen is not identified. The germline gives CDR1 LGHDT, CDR2 YNNKEL (reference sequence). The CDR3 covers 14 residues. V lost 0 bases to trimming and J lost 2 bases, with 5 bases between them. Patients were excluded for uncontrolled infection, other autoimmune disease, pregnancy or lactation. Thyroid ultrasound, orbital computed tomography, clinical symptoms, and serum thyroxine and TRAb underpinned diagnoses. The data were obtained in a study of T cells in Graves' hyperthyroidism and ophthalmopathy. Study findings and constraints: In validation, the model predicted ophthalmopathy. These predictions came a median about 6.8 months before onset. Also found in blood were most expanded thyroid clonotypes above 0.001.

Amplified TCR beta CDR3 regions came from RNA transcripts. A set of HTBI primers served as the primers for a first-round RT-PCR of the TCR CDR3. TCRdb used MiXCR to reprocess the multiplex PCR reads, holding one entry per CDR3 protein. The sample yields over 350,000 distinct CDR3 sequences, roughly an eighth seen once. This receptor was taken from a man aged 50 to 60 with Graves' ophthalmopathy. J is TRBJ1-5 and V is TRBV3-1, with D unresolved. Sequenced input: blood. The CDR3 nucleotides read TGTGCCAGCAGCCAAGATAGGCGCAATCAGCCCCAGCATTTT. This gives the protein CASSQDRRNQPQHF. The whole variable domain, remainder taken from reference TRBV3-1 and TRBJ1-5, is DTAVSQTPKYLVTQMGNDKSIKCEQNLGHDTMYWYKQDSKKFLKIMFSYNNKELIINETVPNRFSPKSPDKAHLNLHINSLELGDSAVYFCASSQDRRNQPQHFGDGTRLSIL.